These 32 T cell receptor beta chains came from one sample sequenced in a study of blood T cell repertoires in COVID-19. Sequencing was performed with immunoSEQ multiplex PCR; in TCRdb, only in-frame clones are kept and a portion is missing. The sample has fewer than 200,000 clones; around four fifths are singletons. Sequencing input: PBMCs or T cells enriched from blood (not recorded which). Receptor source: a woman aged 45-65 years who had recovered from COVID-19.

The J gene is TRBJ2-7, the V gene TRBV7-9; 7 nucleotides align to TRBD2. V lost 0 bases and J lost 7; bases outside the gene matches: 3. The germline CDR1 and CDR2 sequences are SEHNR and FQNEAQ (reference sequence). The CDR3 contains 13 residues. The CDR3 bases are TGTGCCAGCAGCTTAGCGACTAGCTCAGAGCAGTACGTC. Translating it yields CASSLATSSEQYV.

The V gene is TRBV6-4, the J gene TRBJ1-4, with 7 nucleotides matching TRBD1. The CDR3 sequence is 17 residues long. Germline CDR1 MRHNA, CDR2 SNTAGT. Trimming at V came to 6 bases and at J to 0 bases, leaving 10 bases not matched to a gene. The CDR3 nucleotides read TGTGCCAGCAGCTTGACAGGGTTCGGGGCAACTAATGAAAAACTGTTTTTT. Its translation: CASSLTGFGATNEKLFF.

The CDR3 spells CASSLDGTTSGNTIYF. CDR3 DNA sequence: TGTGCCAGCAGCTTAGATGGGACAACTTCTGGAAACACCATATATTTT. This chain uses TRBV7-2 with TRBJ1-3, with D tentatively TRBD1 (6 bases). Trimming shortened V by 1 base and J by 1 base, and 11 bases separated the two germline ends. CDR1 and CDR2 (germline): SGHTA, FQGNSA. CDR3 length: 16 residues.

The J gene is TRBJ1-1, the V gene TRBV5-1, with TRBD1 matching 12 bases. The germline V gene encodes CDR1 SGHRS and CDR2 YFSETQ. The length of the CDR3 is 13 residues. The junction had 1 base not matched to a gene; V was cut back by 5 bases and J by 5 bases. This chain's CDR3 is CASRGQGATEAFF. The CDR3 bases are TGCGCCAGCAGGGGACAGGGGGCAACTGAAGCTTTCTTT. Looking up the rest from reference TRBV5-1 and TRBJ1-1 gives the full variable domain: KAGVTQTPRYLIKTRGQQVTLSCSPISGHRSVSWYQQTPGQGLQFLFEYFSETQRNKGNFPGRFSGRQFSNSRSEMNVSTLELGDSALYLCASRGQGATEAFFGQGTRLTVV.

The J gene is TRBJ2-7, the V gene TRBV3-1 (or the pseudogene TRBV3-2); D possibly corresponds to TRBD1 (6 bases). With 1 base removed from V and 5 bases from J, the gap between germline ends came to 12 bases. Germline CDR1 is LGHDT and CDR2 is YNNKEL (reference sequence). The CDR3 covers 14 residues. Written as DNA, the CDR3 is TGTGCCAGCAGCCAAGCGGGACATAACGACGAGCAGTACGTC. Translation: CASSQAGHNDEQYV.

This clone was counted between two and nine times. The chain carries TRBV12-3 or TRBV12-4 and TRBJ2-2; no firm D call. V shed 6 bases and J shed 5 bases, with 7 bases lying between them. This CDR3 has 12 residues. The DNA for the CDR3 is TGTGCCAGCAGCCGCGATACCGGGGAGCTGTTTTTT. Protein: CASSRDTGELFF.

The V and J genes are TRBV3-1 (or the pseudogene TRBV3-2) and TRBJ2-1, with D possibly being TRBD1 (6 bases). Germline V CDR1 and CDR2: LGHDT, YNNKEL (reference sequence). Trimming left V 1 base short and J 5 bases short, with 12 bases between. The CDR3 covers 15 residues. CDR3 sequence: CASSQAGVRNNEQFF. The CDR3 coding sequence is TGTGCCAGCAGCCAAGCAGGGGTCAGGAACAATGAGCAGTTCTTC.

The chain has TRBV7-9 and TRBJ1-1, with TRBD1 as a possible D gene (6 bases). CDR3 length equals 12 residues. The ends were cut back, 2 bases at V and 10 bases at J, with 11 bases in the middle. Germline CDR1 is SEHNR and CDR2 is FQNEAQ (reference sequence). CDR3 loop: CASSLPGQGAFF. DNA for the CDR3: TGTGCCAGCAGCTTACCGGGACAAGGAGCTTTCTTT.

This clone came up a few times. The J gene is TRBJ1-2, the V gene TRBV18; D remains unclear. This CDR3 contains 15 residues. Germline assignment: CDR1 KGHSH and CDR2 LQKENI. V gave up 0 bases and J gave up 0 bases, with 8 bases separating them. The CDR3 region is CASSPPGSSNYGYTF. The CDR3 nucleotides are TGTGCCAGCTCACCACCGGGCAGCTCTAACTATGGCTACACCTTC.

The chain couples TRBV5-7 to TRBJ2-1, with 11 bases fitting TRBD2. TRBV5-7 is labeled an ORF, and its function is uncertain. V was pared by 4 bases and J by 10 bases, with 16 bases of the junction left unmatched. This CDR3 spans 17 amino acids. CDR3 sequence (DNA): TGTGCCAGCAGCCCCGAAACCCCTATAGCGGGGGGGTTGGAGCAGTTCTTC. Its protein product is CASSPETPIAGGLEQFF.

This chain connects TRBV5-4 to TRBJ2-5; 11 bases line up with TRBD2. This CDR3 region has 16 residues. CDR1 is SGHNT and CDR2 is YYREEE in the germline V gene (reference sequence). V shed 0 bases and J 5 bases; nucleotides not matched to a gene: 6. CDR3 coding DNA: TGTGCCAGCAGCTTGGCACTAGCGGGAGTAATTGAGACCCAGTACTTC. The encoded protein is CASSLALAGVIETQYF.

The DNA of the CDR3 is TGTGCCAGCAGTCCCCAGATAGCGGGAGAGCAGTACGTC. Its translation is CASSPQIAGEQYV. The chain is built from TRBV12-3 or TRBV12-4 and TRBJ2-7; 8 nucleotides align to TRBD2. The junction had 7 bases not matched to a gene; V was cut back by 5 bases and J by 7 bases. The CDR3 loop spans 13 amino acids.

The chain carries TRBV6-2 or TRBV6-3 and TRBJ2-7, with 8 positions matching TRBD2. Germline V lookup: CDR1 MNHEY, CDR2 SVGEGT. V gave up 5 bases and J gave up 1 base; unmatched junction bases: 7. This CDR3 spans 15 amino acids. CDR3 nucleotide sequence: TGTGCCAGCAGTAGGCCTAGCGGGCAGTCCTACGAGCAGTACGTC. Protein sequence: CASSRPSGQSYEQYV.

The gene calls are TRBV19 and TRBJ2-3, with D uncertain. This CDR3 contains 15 residues. Trimming cost V 0 bases and J 6 bases, with 13 bases left between them. The germline CDR1 and CDR2 sequences are LNHDA and SQIVND (reference sequence). The CDR3 DNA follows: TGTGCCAGTAGTATAGATATGAGCGACGGGGATACGCAGTATTTT. This codes for CASSIDMSDGDTQYF.

The CDR3 here is CASSTTEQENYGYTF. For the CDR3, the DNA is TGTGCCAGTAGTACTACAGAACAGGAAAACTATGGCTACACCTTC. The J gene is TRBJ1-2, the V gene TRBV19; D may be TRBD1 (5 bases). Per the germline V gene, CDR1 is LNHDA and CDR2 is SQIVND (reference sequence). Trimming left V 4 bases short and J 2 bases short, with 14 bases between. This CDR3 is 15 amino acids long.

The rearrangement links TRBV12-5 to TRBJ2-1, with 8 bases identical to TRBD1. Trimming at V came to 1 base and at J to 7 bases, leaving 0 bases not matched to a gene. From germline, CDR1 is LGHNT and CDR2 FRNRAP. The CDR3 has 13 residues. CDR3 coding DNA: TGTGCTAGTGGTTTGGGGACAGGGAATGAGCAGTTCTTC. This gives the protein CASGLGTGNEQFF.

The CDR3 loop reads CASSAQAGYEQYV. The CDR3 bases are TGCGCCAGCAGTGCCCAGGCGGGCTACGAGCAGTACGTC. The chain couples TRBV10-2 to TRBJ2-7; perhaps TRBD2 as D (5 bases). Germline V gene sequence: CDR1 WSHSY, CDR2 SAAADI. CDR3 length: 13 residues. The V and J ends lost 4 bases and 3 bases respectively, with 10 bases between them.

The V and J genes are TRBV7-2 and TRBJ1-4; D is ambiguous. Trimming pared 4 bases from V and 3 bases from J, leaving 9 bases between. Germline CDR1 and CDR2: SGHTA and FQGNSA. This CDR3 is built from 14 residues. DNA of the CDR3: TGTGCCAGCAGCTCAGCCCCAGCTAATGAAAAACTGTTTTTT. The encoded protein is CASSSAPANEKLFF. Looking up the rest from reference TRBV7-2 and TRBJ1-4 gives the full variable domain: GAGVSQSPSNKVTEKGKDVELRCDPISGHTALYWYRQSLGQGLEFLIYFQGNSAPDKSGLPSDRFSAERTGGSVSTLTIQRTQQEDSAVYLCASSSAPANEKLFFGSGTQLSVL.

This chain uses TRBV7-9 with TRBJ2-1; the match to TRBD2 covers 8 bases. V lost 0 bases and J lost 6; bases outside the gene matches: 4. Per germline, CDR1 SEHNR and CDR2 FQNEAQ (reference sequence). The CDR3 length is 15 residues. This CDR3 reads CASSLAAGGFNEQFF. CDR3 bases: TGTGCCAGCAGCTTAGCGGCGGGGGGATTCAATGAGCAGTTCTTC.

V is TRBV4-1 and J is TRBJ1-1; D may be TRBD1 (5 bases). The V gene lost 5 bases and the J gene lost 3 bases, with 22 bases spanning the gap. Germline CDR1 reads MGHRA; CDR2 reads YSYEKL. This CDR3 region has 17 residues. The CDR3 coding sequence is TGCGCCAGCAGCTATAGCCCGGGACTCAGCCTCGACACTGAAGCTTTCTTT. Translation gives CASSYSPGLSLDTEAFF.

The chain combines TRBV10-2 with TRBJ1-4, with a tentative D call TRBD1 (5 bases). CDR1 WSHSY and CDR2 SAAADI come from the germline V gene. The ends were cut back, 7 bases at V and 8 bases at J, with 14 bases in the middle. This CDR3 region has 13 residues. The CDR3 bases are TGCGCCAGCACCCCCGGGGGGTGGGAAAAACTGTTTTTT. As protein: CASTPGGWEKLFF.

The chain recombines TRBV6-5 with TRBJ2-5; the D gene is possibly TRBD2 (5 bases). The V gene's germline CDR1 is MNHEY and CDR2 SVGAGI. CDR3 length: 15 residues. V was trimmed by 2 bases and J by 2 bases, leaving 12 bases between them. CDR3 nucleotide sequence: TGTGCCAGCAGTTACGAGGGAAACCCGCAAGAGACCCAGTACTTC. It codes for CASSYEGNPQETQYF.

In its sample, this clone was seen a few times. V and J are TRBV18 and TRBJ1-2; 7 nucleotides agree with TRBD1. This CDR3 spans 13 amino acids. Germline CDR1 reads KGHSH; CDR2 reads LQKENI. The trim removed 2 bases at V and 6 bases at J, leaving 3 bases unmatched. The DNA of the CDR3 is TGTGCCAGCTCACCAATCGACAGGGATGGCTACACCTTC. Translating it yields CASSPIDRDGYTF. Drawing the rest from reference TRBV18 and TRBJ1-2, the complete variable domain is NAGVMQNPRHLVRRRGQEARLRCSPMKGHSHVYWYRQLPEEGLKFMVYLQKENIIDESGMPKERFSAEFPKEGPSILRIQQVVRGDSAAYFCASSPIDRDGYTFGSGTRLTVV.

This chain uses TRBV11-2 with TRBJ1-6; a weak D match, TRBD1 (5 bases). Germline assignment: CDR1 SGHAT and CDR2 FQNNGV. The V gene lost 5 bases and the J gene lost 3 bases, with 14 bases spanning the gap. The CDR3 is 16 amino acids. The CDR3 region has the DNA TGTGCCAGCAGCCCAGAGACAGCGCGCTATAATTCACCCCTCCACTTT. Encoded protein: CASSPETARYNSPLHF. Drawing the rest from reference TRBV11-2 and TRBJ1-6, the complete variable domain is EAGVAQSPRYKIIEKRQSVAFWCNPISGHATLYWYQQILGQGPKLLIQFQNNGVVDDSQLPKDRFSAERLKGVDSTLKIQPAKLEDSAVYLCASSPETARYNSPLHFGNGTRLTVT.

The chain carries TRBV14 and TRBJ1-2; TRBD1 aligns across 9 bases. With V trimmed by 8 bases and J by 4 bases, 8 bases remained unmatched. Germline lookup yields CDR1 SGHDN and CDR2 FVKESK. CDR3 size: 14 residues. Here the CDR3 reads CASAEQGAVYGYTF. The CDR3 coding sequence is TGTGCCAGCGCAGAACAGGGGGCAGTCTATGGCTACACCTTC.

The rearrangement uses TRBV7-2 and TRBJ2-3, with 8 bases matching TRBD2. This CDR3 has 17 amino acids. Germline trimming cut 4 bases from V and 5 bases from J; bases unmatched to any gene: 14. Germline CDR1 is SGHTA and CDR2 is FQGNSA. CDR3 sequence reads: CASSSNGGGTREDTQYF. The DNA of the CDR3 is TGTGCCAGCAGCTCAAATGGGGGGGGGACTAGGGAAGATACGCAGTATTTT.

The J gene is TRBJ2-1, the V gene TRBV7-8; 12 nucleotides match TRBD2. This CDR3 comprises 15 residues. Trimming removed 4 bases from V and 8 bases from J; junction bases left unmatched: 6. CDR1 is SGHVS, CDR2 FQNEAQ, per germline. DNA for the CDR3: TGTGCCAGCAGCTCCGAACTAGCGGGAGGTTATGAGCAGTTCTTC. This translates into CASSSELAGGYEQFF.

The chain has TRBV6-6 and TRBJ1-2, with 10 bases identical to TRBD1. Germline trimming cut 6 bases from V and 7 bases from J; bases unmatched to any gene: 5. The CDR3 length is 13 residues. The germline CDR1 and CDR2 sequences are MNHNY and SVGAGI (reference sequence). The CDR3 DNA sequence: TGTGCCAGCAGCGACAGGGGGCAGATTGGCTACACCTTC. Amino acid sequence: CASSDRGQIGYTF.

The J gene is TRBJ2-7, the V gene TRBV12-2; TRBD1 reflects the table's D call only, with no check against the DNA. TRBV12-2 is labeled a pseudogene. This CDR3 has 16 residues. CDR3 nucleotides: TGTGCAAGTCGCCCCATTACACAGGGGGTTAGTTACGAGCAGTACGTC. Protein: CASRPITQGVSYEQYV.

This chain connects TRBV12-5 to TRBJ1-6; unclear D gene. This CDR3 has 11 amino acids. Trimming removed 5 bases at V and 7 bases at J, with 3 bases between. In germline, CDR1 is LGHNT, CDR2 FRNRAP. The DNA for the CDR3 is TGTGCTAGTGGTCTCAATTCACCCCTCCACTTT. Residues: CASGLNSPLHF.

The rearrangement uses TRBV6-4 and TRBJ2-5, with 9 bases matching TRBD2. The germline gives CDR1 MRHNA, CDR2 SNTAGT. With 3 bases clipped from V and 2 bases from J, the junction kept 4 bases outside the gene matches. The CDR3 is made up of 15 amino acids. The CDR3, as DNA: TGTGCCAGCAGTGAGGCTAGCGGGGAACAAGAGACCCAGTACTTC. Translating it yields CASSEASGEQETQYF.

This clone was detected once. V is TRBV9 and J is TRBJ1-1; a possible D gene is TRBD1 (5 bases). Germline assignment: CDR1 SGDLS and CDR2 YYNGEE. The CDR3 spans 13 residues. V lost 3 bases to trimming and J lost 7 bases, with 13 bases between them. The CDR3 DNA sequence: TGTGCCAGCAGCGGGACCGGGAGGGGTGAAGCTTTCTTT. This gives the protein CASSGTGRGEAFF.